The clone carrying this T cell receptor beta chain showed up just once. The data derive from a study of blood T cell repertoires in COVID-19. Whole-study context: The origin of the acute and convalescent COVID-19 samples was the United States, Italy and Spain. T cells, B-cell-depleted T cells, or PBMCs provided the cDNA or gDNA that served as material.

V was cut by 1 base and J by 2 bases, with 8 bases left in between. The CDR3 is 15 amino acids. Germline V CDR1 and CDR2: LGHNA, YSLEER. The authors' processing: Nucleated cell counts were estimated from reference gene primer amplification. Produced via immunoSEQ multiplex PCR; TCRdb's table is partial and in-frame only. That table supplies the V and J calls and clone size; D and trimming were determined from the DNA. The sample carries tens of thousands of clones, roughly 80% recorded once. The rearrangement joins TRBV4-3 to TRBJ1-4, with D unclear. Sequencing used peripheral blood. The TCR originated in a man older than 75 with active or convalescent COVID-19. The CDR3 nucleotides read TGCGCCAGCAGCCAAGTTGGGCCGACTAATGAAAAACTGTTTTTT. Translation: CASSQVGPTNEKLFF.